A single sample gave rise to the 5 T cell receptor beta chains below, sequenced in a study of blood T cells in healthy people across ages. PCR was performed a second time for about 7 to 12 cycles using a sample-barcoded 5' primer and a J-beta primer mix. TCRdb reanalysed the 5' RACE reads using MiXCR and keeps one entry per CDR3 protein. The data show about 640,000 distinct CDR3 sequences, around 38% seen once. The material sequenced was blood. The receptors originated from an elderly man in good health.

V gene TRBV6-6 combines with J gene TRBJ2-2; D possibly matches TRBD1 or TRBD2 (5 bases each). The ends were cut back, 5 bases at V and 5 bases at J, with 15 bases in the middle. The germline gives CDR1 MNHNY, CDR2 SVGAGI (reference sequence). CDR3 size: 15 residues. The CDR3 region is CASSQQMGETGELFF. DNA for the CDR3: TGTGCCAGCAGTCAACAAATGGGGGAAACCGGGGAGCTGTTTTTT.

The chain carries TRBV6-2 or TRBV6-3 and TRBJ1-2, with TRBD1 identical over 7 bases. Germline V lookup: CDR1 MNHEY, CDR2 SVGEGT. With V trimmed by 8 bases and J by 5 bases, 11 bases remained unmatched. CDR3 length equals 14 residues. The CDR3 DNA reads TGTGCCAGCCGTACCTCCGGGACAGCTTATGGCTACACCTTC. It specifies CASRTSGTAYGYTF.

Ten or more counts support this clonotype. This chain uses TRBV20-1 with TRBJ2-3; either TRBD1 or TRBD2 may supply D (6 bases each). The CDR3 is 15 residues long. V shed 6 bases and J shed 1 base, with 17 bases lying between them. CDR1 and CDR2 from the germline V gene are DFQATT and SNEGSKA (reference sequence). For the CDR3, the DNA is TGCAGTGCAACTAGGGGGGACGTAGGCACAGATACGCAGTATTTT. Translating gives CSATRGDVGTDTQYF.

The CDR3 DNA reads TGTGCCAGCAGCTTAATGTGGGGGGCCGGCAATCAGCCCCAGCATTTT. Amino acids: CASSLMWGAGNQPQHF. The chain links TRBV28 to TRBJ1-5; weak D call: TRBD1 (6 bases). Per germline, CDR1 MDHEN and CDR2 SYDVKM. The V end was cut by 6 bases, the J end by 2 bases, with 17 bases between. The CDR3 has 16 residues.

This clonotype has more than one count but fewer than ten. V usage is TRBV20-1 and J usage is TRBJ2-3; D may be TRBD1 (6 bases). The CDR3 totals 14 residues. V was clipped by 4 bases and J by 5 bases, with 16 bases between them. Germline V gene sequence: CDR1 DFQATT, CDR2 SNEGSKA (reference sequence). The CDR3 bases are TGCAGTGCTACTGAGCAGGGGCCGGGAGATACGCAGTATTTT. It specifies CSATEQGPGDTQYF.